This T cell receptor (beta chain) came from a study of CD8+ T cells in alopecia areata. About this clone: Its antigen is undetermined.

Described treatment: oral pan-JAK inhibitor, 5-10 mg twice daily. It was cDNA, reverse transcribed from extracted RNA, that served as the sequencing template. Clones were read by immunoSEQ multiplex PCR, and TCRdb kept only the in-frame ones, dropping some. The data hold 150,000 or so clones, with about 59% observed a single time. Overall study findings and caveats: Throughout tofacitinib, many expanded lesional clones continued to persist in scalp and blood.

This clonotype was sampled from a human donor with alopecia areata. This material consisted of CD8+ T cells sorted from blood, taken at week 4, from a patient treated with tofacitinib.

The CDR3 bases are TGTGCCAGCGACGGAGGGGATCTTAGCGGCTACACCTTC. Translation: CASDGGDLSGYTF. The genes are TRBV9 and TRBJ1-2; maybe TRBD1 (5 bases). CDR3 length equals 13 residues. Germline loops: CDR1 SGDLS, CDR2 YYNGEE. V shed 7 bases and J shed 8 bases, with 18 bases lying between them.